Below are 31 T cell receptor beta chains sequenced from a single sample in a study of shared clonotypes between healthy human individuals. Selected positively for CCR7 and CD45RO-negative, naive CD8 cells excluded terminally differentiated effector memory CD45RA+ cells. The protocol was immunoSEQ multiplex PCR, while the TCRdb copy is restricted to in-frame clones and leaves out a portion. This table holds around 1.9 million clones, around 93% found once. Sequenced material: naive CD8+ T cells from PBMCs. These receptor sequences come from a man younger than 35 in good health. Some clones in this sample may be carry-over from other donors' samples.

V is TRBV6-4 and J is TRBJ2-3; D might be TRBD1 (6 bases). Germline V gene lookup returns CDR1 MRHNA and CDR2 SNTAGT. The CDR3 is 16 residues long. The V end was cut by 2 bases, the J end by 3 bases, with 15 bases between. CDR3 loop: CASSDLVSRGTDTQYF. In DNA, the CDR3 is TGTGCCAGCAGTGACCTGGTGAGTAGGGGGACAGATACGCAGTATTTT.

The V gene is TRBV7-6, the J gene TRBJ2-2; D possibly corresponds to TRBD2 (5 bases). The V gene's germline CDR1 is SGHVS and CDR2 FNYEAQ. Trimming stripped 3 bases from V and 0 bases from J, with 8 bases between. The CDR3 consists of 15 residues. The CDR3 DNA reads as TGTGCCAGCAGCTTTAGAGGGTCGAACACCGGGGAGCTGTTTTTT. Translation gives CASSFRGSNTGELFF.

This clone was picked up one time. The V and J genes are TRBV7-8 and TRBJ2-5, with 7 bases matching TRBD1. J gave up 1 base and V 5 bases, and 4 bases lay outside the gene matches. The CDR3 is 14 amino acids. Germline CDR1 is SGHVS and CDR2 is FQNEAQ. Here the CDR3 DNA reads TGTGCCAGCAGCGACCGGGACAGCCAAGAGACCCAGTACTTC. Translating gives CASSDRDSQETQYF.

This sequence joins TRBV4-1 and TRBJ2-1, with 10 nucleotides matching TRBD2. V shed 11 bases and J 3 bases; nucleotides not matched to a gene: 19. The germline V gene has CDR1 MGHRA and CDR2 YSYEKL. CDR3 length equals 18 residues. The CDR3 spells CAAAAGGPAFESYNEQFF. Written as DNA, the CDR3 is TGCGCCGCCGCAGCGGGAGGGCCGGCCTTTGAGAGCTACAATGAGCAGTTCTTC.

This clone came up a few times. This same CDR3 is encoded by further DNA sequences in the sample. The CDR3 nucleotides are TGTGCCAGCAGCCCCGACTACGAGCAGTACTTC. It encodes CASSPDYEQYF. V is TRBV7-8 and J is TRBJ2-7; no reliable D call. Deletions cut 5 bases from V and 3 bases from J, with 5 bases between. The CDR3 sequence is 11 residues long. CDR1 SGHVS and CDR2 FQNEAQ come from the germline V gene.

This clone was seen more than once but under ten times. The J gene is TRBJ1-3, the V gene TRBV27, with D possibly TRBD1 on 6 matching bases. Trimming cost V 5 bases and J 0 bases, with 17 bases left between them. In germline, CDR1 is MNHEY, CDR2 SMNVEV (reference sequence). The CDR3 runs 17 residues. CDR3 DNA sequence: TGTGCCAGCAGTCCCTCCAGGGGATGGAGCTCTGGAAACACCATATATTTT. Protein: CASSPSRGWSSGNTIYF.

The chain has TRBV11-2 and TRBJ2-3; D is unclear. V was trimmed by 1 base and J by 0 bases, leaving 8 bases between them. The CDR3 has 15 amino acids. Germline CDR1 and CDR2: SGHAT and FQNNGV. CDR3 region: CASSLVGISTDTQYF. The CDR3 bases are TGTGCCAGCAGCTTAGTGGGGATAAGCACAGATACGCAGTATTTT.

The chain couples TRBV30 to TRBJ2-1; D may be TRBD2 (5 bases). Looked up from germline, CDR1 is GTSNPN and CDR2 is SVGIG (reference sequence). The V end was cut by 2 bases, the J end by 4 bases, with 12 bases between. This CDR3 is built from 14 residues. DNA of the CDR3: TGTGCCTGGAGTAGTCTGGAGCGGTACAATGAGCAGTTCTTC. Translation gives CAWSSLERYNEQFF.

The genes are TRBV27 and TRBJ1-5; 9 bases agree with TRBD1. Germline CDR1 is MNHEY and CDR2 is SMNVEV (reference sequence). The CDR3 spans 15 residues. V lost 10 bases, J lost 0 bases, and 7 bases stayed unmatched. As DNA, the CDR3 is TGTGCCACCGGGACAGGGACGAATAGCAATCAGCCCCAGCATTTT. It encodes CATGTGTNSNQPQHF.

On this clone: The same CDR3 can be traced to other DNA sequences in this sample. The chain links TRBV15 to TRBJ1-1; D not certain. This CDR3 region has 14 residues. Germline V lookup: CDR1 LNHNV, CDR2 YYDKDF (reference sequence). V dropped 1 base and J dropped 3 bases, with 9 bases sitting between them. The CDR3 DNA is TGTGCCACCAGCAGAGTGGAGGGCGACACTGAAGCTTTCTTT. Protein sequence: CATSRVEGDTEAFF.

Remarks on this clone: The sample contains more than one DNA sequence encoding this CDR3. The V call is TRBV9, the J call TRBJ2-1, with 11 bases lining up with TRBD2. The germline V gene encodes CDR1 SGDLS and CDR2 YYNGEE. V was pared by 2 bases and J by 3 bases, with 1 base of the junction left unmatched. This CDR3 is built from 15 residues. CDR3 DNA sequence: TGTGCCAGCAGCGTGGGGACTAGCGGCTACAATGAGCAGTTCTTC. Amino acid sequence: CASSVGTSGYNEQFF.

The rearrangement links TRBV11-1 to TRBJ2-1, with D hard to call. V shed 1 base and J shed 8 bases, with 12 bases lying between them. The CDR3 totals 14 residues. Germline-derived CDR1 and CDR2 are SGHAT and FQDESV (reference sequence). The CDR3 region has the DNA TGTGCCAGCAGCTTAGAACCGGACCCCCATGAGCAGTTCTTC. Residues: CASSLEPDPHEQFF. The full variable domain, rest sourced from reference TRBV11-1 and TRBJ2-1, is EAEVAQSPRYKITEKSQAVAFWCDPISGHATLYWYRQILGQGPELLVQFQDESVVDDSQLPKDRFSAERLKGVDSTLKIQPAELGDSAMYLCASSLEPDPHEQFFGPGTRLTVL.

The chain joins TRBV7-9 to TRBJ1-2, with D uncertain. V was shortened by 1 base and J by 6 bases, with 9 bases between the two germline ends. Germline V gene sequence: CDR1 SEHNR, CDR2 FQNEAQ (reference sequence). The CDR3 spans 13 residues. The CDR3 reads CASSLVLLHGYTF. In DNA form, the CDR3 reads TGTGCCAGCAGCTTAGTGCTTCTTCATGGCTACACCTTC.

The rearrangement joins TRBV11-3 to TRBJ1-1; the D gene is possibly TRBD1 (5 bases). V gave up 1 base and J gave up 10 bases, with 13 bases separating them. Germline CDR1 is SGHNT and CDR2 is YENEEA. The CDR3 has 13 amino acids. The CDR3 sequence is CASSLAAGHSAFF. CDR3 in DNA: TGTGCCAGCAGCTTAGCGGCAGGGCACTCAGCTTTCTTT.

The chain recombines TRBV27 with TRBJ1-1; maybe TRBD1 (5 bases). Per the germline V gene, CDR1 is MNHEY and CDR2 is SMNVEV (reference sequence). Trimming stripped 0 bases from V and 3 bases from J, with 14 bases between. The CDR3 sequence is 16 residues long. CDR3 nucleotide sequence: TGTGCCAGCAGTTTATCGGCAAACGGGGGGTACACTGAAGCTTTCTTT. The encoded protein is CASSLSANGGYTEAFF.

The chain combines TRBV5-8 with TRBJ1-5; 8 positions agree with TRBD1. Germline CDR1 and CDR2: SGHTS and YDEGEE. The CDR3 sequence is 17 residues long. J was trimmed by 4 bases and V by 0 bases; bases with no gene match: 9. The CDR3 coding sequence is TGTGCCAGCAGCTTGGTCGTTTGGACAGGGCTAAATCAGCCCCAGCATTTT. This encodes CASSLVVWTGLNQPQHF.

The rearrangement uses TRBV7-9 and TRBJ1-1; D gene uncertain. Trimming cost V 5 bases and J 5 bases, with 12 bases left between them. The CDR3 contains 13 residues. Germline V gives CDR1 SEHNR, CDR2 FQNEAQ (reference sequence). The CDR3 region is CASSPMGLTEAFF. In DNA, the CDR3 is TGTGCCAGCAGCCCCATGGGTCTGACTGAAGCTTTCTTT.

This clone was seen more than once but under ten times. V usage is TRBV9 and J usage is TRBJ1-1, with D possibly TRBD1 on 6 matching bases. Trimming took 3 bases from V and 1 from J, leaving 10 bases between them. This CDR3 comprises 14 residues. Germline V gene sequence: CDR1 SGDLS, CDR2 YYNGEE. The CDR3 DNA follows: TGTGCCAGCAGCGCGGGACACCAGAACACTGAAGCTTTCTTT. Protein product: CASSAGHQNTEAFF.

This clone was observed a few times. The sample has other DNA sequences that encode this CDR3 too. The V call is TRBV27, the J call TRBJ1-5; D is uncertain. The V end lost 3 bases, the J end lost 6 bases, and 6 bases lay between the germline ends. CDR1 and CDR2 from the germline V gene are MNHEY and SMNVEV (reference sequence). This CDR3 is 12 amino acids long. The CDR3 bases are TGTGCCAGCAGTTTTTCGGGTCAGCCCCAGCATTTT. Its translation is CASSFSGQPQHF.

The chain has TRBV6-5 and TRBJ1-4; 7 bases agree with TRBD1. The germline V gene has CDR1 MNHEY and CDR2 SVGAGI. Unmatched junction bases numbered 1, after V lost 2 bases and J lost 4 bases. The CDR3 contains 14 residues. The DNA for the CDR3 is TGTGCCAGCAGTTACAACAGGGGTAATGAAAAACTGTTTTTT. It encodes CASSYNRGNEKLFF.

This chain uses TRBV6-1 with TRBJ2-1; 7 bases are shared with TRBD1. The CDR3 runs 16 residues. V lost 1 base and J lost 0; bases outside the gene matches: 3. Germline V gives CDR1 MNHNS, CDR2 SASEGT. This chain's CDR3 is CASSEGWDSSYNEQFF. The CDR3 DNA sequence: TGTGCCAGCAGTGAAGGATGGGACAGCTCCTACAATGAGCAGTTCTTC.

This CDR3 is CASSLEDRGRGTQYF. CDR3 bases: TGTGCCAGCAGTTTAGAGGATCGGGGCCGGGGTACGCAGTATTTT. This rearrangement joins TRBV27 to TRBJ2-3, with D possibly called TRBD1 or TRBD2 (5 bases each). V shed 2 bases and J shed 8 bases, with 17 bases lying between them. CDR1 and CDR2 from the germline V gene are MNHEY and SMNVEV (reference sequence). The CDR3 is 15 residues long.

Concerning this clone: One end of the junction varies from germline; a read error may be responsible. Within the sample, other DNA sequences also encode this same CDR3. This sequence joins TRBV7-9 and TRBJ2-1; D is undetermined. The CDR3 covers 11 residues. Germline values: CDR1 SEHNR, CDR2 FQNEAQ (reference sequence). The CDR3, as DNA: TGTGCCAGCAGCTCCGACAATGAGCAGTTCTTC. It encodes CASSSDNEQFF.

The V call is TRBV21-1, the J call TRBJ1-1. TRBV21-1 is described as a pseudogene. The CDR3 is 17 amino acids. The CDR3 DNA reads TGTGCCAGCAGCAATGTGGGCAGCCGAGGGATGAACACTGAAGCTTTCTTT. Its protein product is CASSNVGSRGMNTEAFF.

This chain uses TRBV28 with TRBJ2-7, with D perhaps TRBD2 (6 bases). The germline V and J ends were trimmed by 5 bases and 0 bases, with 8 bases remaining between them. The CDR3 runs to 13 residues. Germline assignment: CDR1 MDHEN and CDR2 SYDVKM. Written as DNA, the CDR3 is TGTGCCAGCAGTGAACTAGCCTCCTACGAGCAGTACTTC. It yields the protein CASSELASYEQYF.

This chain joins TRBV6-1 and TRBJ2-5; D unresolved. The V end lost 0 bases, the J end lost 5 bases, and 13 bases lay between the germline ends. CDR1 and CDR2 (germline): MNHNS, SASEGT. The CDR3 loop spans 15 amino acids. CDR3: CASSEALGYPETQYF. DNA of the CDR3: TGTGCCAGCAGTGAAGCGCTAGGGTACCCGGAGACCCAGTACTTC.

The genes are TRBV7-9 and TRBJ2-1, with unresolved D. The CDR3 sequence is 17 residues long. The V gene lost 1 base and the J gene lost 0 bases, with 13 bases spanning the gap. Looked up from germline, CDR1 is SEHNR and CDR2 is FQNEAQ (reference sequence). The DNA for the CDR3 is TGTGCCAGCAGCTTAGGAGTAGGACGTTCCTCCTACAATGAGCAGTTCTTC. Amino acids: CASSLGVGRSSYNEQFF.

This clone was found once. The chain uses TRBV6-5 and TRBJ1-2; D is undetermined. The CDR3 contains 13 residues. Germline CDR1 is MNHEY and CDR2 is SVGAGI. The germline V and J ends were trimmed by 2 bases and 7 bases, with 11 bases remaining between them. CDR3 residues: CASSYKKSGGYTF. CDR3 nucleotides: TGTGCCAGCAGTTACAAAAAGTCGGGTGGCTACACCTTC.

V usage is TRBV5-6 and J usage is TRBJ1-2; TRBD1 agrees at 9 bases. The CDR3 spans 17 residues. J was trimmed by 3 bases and V by 1 base; bases with no gene match: 10. Germline V gene data show CDR1 as SGHDT and CDR2 as YYEEEE. This chain's CDR3 is CASSLIADRGFYYGYTF. The CDR3 bases are TGTGCCAGCAGCTTGATCGCAGACAGGGGGTTCTACTATGGCTACACCTTC. Using reference TRBV5-6 and TRBJ1-2 for the parts outside the CDR3, the full variable domain is DAGVTQSPTHLIKTRGQQVTLRCSPKSGHDTVSWYQQALGQGPQFIFQYYEEEERQRGNFPDRFSGHQFPNYSSELNVNALLLGDSALYLCASSLIADRGFYYGYTFGSGTRLTVV.

The CDR3 is CSFPANTGELFF. The CDR3 DNA reads as TGCAGCTTCCCCGCGAACACCGGGGAGCTGTTTTTT. J is TRBJ2-2 and V is TRBV29-1; unclear D gene. Germline V lookup: CDR1 SQVTM, CDR2 ANQGSEA. The V and J ends lost 8 bases and 0 bases respectively, with 7 bases between them. CDR3 length equals 12 residues.

The chain links TRBV11-1 to TRBJ1-1; D perhaps matches TRBD1 (6 bases). Germline assignment: CDR1 SGHAT and CDR2 FQDESV (reference sequence). This CDR3 comprises 14 residues. V gave up 1 base and J gave up 4 bases, with 10 bases separating them. The CDR3 sequence: CASSLGGGGTEAFF. DNA for the CDR3: TGTGCCAGCAGCTTAGGAGGAGGGGGCACTGAAGCTTTCTTT.